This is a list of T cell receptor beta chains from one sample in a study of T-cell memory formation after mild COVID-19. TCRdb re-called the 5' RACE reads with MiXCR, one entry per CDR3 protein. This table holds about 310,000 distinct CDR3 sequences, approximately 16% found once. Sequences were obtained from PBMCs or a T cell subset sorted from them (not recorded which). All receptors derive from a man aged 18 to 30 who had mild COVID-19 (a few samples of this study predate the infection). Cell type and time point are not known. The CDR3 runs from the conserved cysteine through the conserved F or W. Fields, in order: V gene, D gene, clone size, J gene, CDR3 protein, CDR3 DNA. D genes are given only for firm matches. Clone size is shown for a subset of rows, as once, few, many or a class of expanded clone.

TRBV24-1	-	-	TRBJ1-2	CATSEGTVNYGYTF	TGTGCCACCAGTGAGGGGACGGTAAACTATGGCTACACCTTC
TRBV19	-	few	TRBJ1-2	CASSTRANYGYTF	TGTGCCAGTAGTACAAGAGCTAACTATGGCTACACCTTC
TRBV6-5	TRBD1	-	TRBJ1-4	CASRQTGAGGEKLFF	TGTGCCAGCAGGCAGACAGGGGCTGGTGGTGAAAAACTGTTTTTT
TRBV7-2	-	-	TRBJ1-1	CASSLPRPRRTEAFF	TGTGCCAGCAGCTTGCCGCGGCCCCGGCGGACTGAAGCTTTCTTT
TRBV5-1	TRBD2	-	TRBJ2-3	CASSQTLAGGGSTQYF	TGCGCCAGCAGCCAGACCCTCGCGGGGGGTGGCTCTACGCAGTATTTT
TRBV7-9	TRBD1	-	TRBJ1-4	CASSHRDRGRYEKLFF	TGTGCCAGCAGCCACCGGGACAGGGGGCGGTATGAAAAACTGTTTTTT
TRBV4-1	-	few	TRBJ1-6	CASSQGDLVGVPTHSPLHF	TGCGCCAGCAGCCAAGGGGATCTGGTAGGGGTCCCCACCCATTCACCCCTCCACTTT
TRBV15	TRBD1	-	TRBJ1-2	CATSRATGIGGYGYTF	TGTGCCACCAGCAGAGCGACAGGGATCGGAGGCTATGGCTACACCTTC
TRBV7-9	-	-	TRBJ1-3	CASSLSYQSSGNTIYF	TGTGCCAGCAGCTTATCTTACCAGAGCTCTGGAAACACCATATATTTT
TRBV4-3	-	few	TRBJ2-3	CASSQQGGTDTQYF	TGCGCCAGCAGCCAGCAGGGTGGCACAGATACGCAGTATTTT
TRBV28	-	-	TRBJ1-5	CASSLPVGHNQPQHF	TGTGCCAGCAGTTTGCCTGTAGGCCACAATCAGCCCCAGCATTTT
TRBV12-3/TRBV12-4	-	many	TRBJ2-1	CASSRRGYNEQFF	TGTGCCAGCAGTCGCAGGGGTTACAATGAGCAGTTCTTC
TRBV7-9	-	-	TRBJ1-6	CASPSRASYNSPLHF	TGTGCCAGCCCCTCTCGAGCATCCTATAATTCACCCCTCCACTTT
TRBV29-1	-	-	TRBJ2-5	CSVERTENGAQYF	TGCAGCGTGGAAAGGACCGAAAACGGGGCCCAGTACTTC
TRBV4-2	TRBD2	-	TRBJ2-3	CASSRSGGTQYF	TGTGCCAGCAGTCGTAGCGGGGGGACGCAGTATTTT
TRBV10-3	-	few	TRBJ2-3	CAISESGGRGPDTQYF	TGTGCCATCAGTGAGTCTGGAGGGAGAGGGCCAGATACGCAGTATTTT
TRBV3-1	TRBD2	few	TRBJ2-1	CASSQSGTSLYNEQFF	TGTGCCAGCAGCCAATCCGGGACTAGCTTATACAATGAGCAGTTCTTC
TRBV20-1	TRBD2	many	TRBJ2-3	CRPGAGDTDTQYF	TGCAGGCCAGGAGCGGGGGACACAGATACGCAGTATTTT
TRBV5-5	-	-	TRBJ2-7	CASSSDRIPEQYF	TGTGCCAGCAGCTCAGATAGGATACCCGAGCAGTACTTC
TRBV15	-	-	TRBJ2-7	CATSRDGKYEQYF	TGTGCCACCAGCAGAGATGGGAAATACGAGCAGTACTTC
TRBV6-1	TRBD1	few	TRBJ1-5	CASSEVTGGWNQPQHF	TGTGCCAGCAGTGAAGTTACAGGGGGCTGGAATCAGCCCCAGCATTTT
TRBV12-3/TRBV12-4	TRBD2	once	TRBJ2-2	CASTVGLAGGQYTGELFF	TGTGCCAGCACCGTCGGACTAGCGGGGGGGCAGTACACCGGGGAGCTGTTTTTT
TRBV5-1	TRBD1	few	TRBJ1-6	CASSLGQGDSPLHF	TGCGCCAGCAGCTTGGGACAGGGGGATTCACCCCTCCACTTT
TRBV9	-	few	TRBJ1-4	CASSGARAGKLFF	TGTGCCAGCAGCGGGGCTCGAGCAGGGAAACTGTTTTTT
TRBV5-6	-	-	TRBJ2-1	CASSLGGISPGSYNEQFF	TGTGCCAGCAGCTTGGGGGGCATCTCCCCCGGTTCCTACAATGAGCAGTTCTTC
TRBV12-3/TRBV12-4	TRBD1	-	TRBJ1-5	CASIRQGSQPQHF	TGTGCCAGCATTCGACAGGGATCACAGCCCCAGCATTTT
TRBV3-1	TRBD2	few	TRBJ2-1	CASRLAGDSYNEQFF	TGTGCCAGCAGGCTAGCGGGGGATAGTTACAATGAGCAGTTCTTC
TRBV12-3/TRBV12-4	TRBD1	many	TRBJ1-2	CASSVGQGIEGYTF	TGTGCCAGCAGTGTGGGACAGGGAATCGAGGGCTACACCTTC
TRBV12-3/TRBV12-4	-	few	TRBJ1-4	CASSLTGLEKLFF	TGTGCCAGCAGTCTTACAGGGTTAGAAAAACTGTTTTTT
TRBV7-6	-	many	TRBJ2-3	CASSPPSQTDTQYF	TGTGCCAGCAGCCCCCCGTCCCAGACAGATACGCAGTATTTT
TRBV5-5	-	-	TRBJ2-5	CASSYRPQETQYF	TGTGCCAGCAGCTACCGACCACAAGAGACCCAGTACTTC
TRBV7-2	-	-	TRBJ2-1	CASSLGGAIEQFF	TGTGCCAGCAGCTTAGGGGGGGCCATTGAGCAGTTCTTC
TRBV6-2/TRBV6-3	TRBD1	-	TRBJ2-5	CASSFKRTGKETQYF	TGTGCCAGCAGTTTTAAAAGGACAGGGAAAGAGACCCAGTACTTC
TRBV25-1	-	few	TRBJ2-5	CASSDDYDSETQYF	TGTGCCAGCAGTGACGACTACGACTCAGAGACCCAGTACTTC
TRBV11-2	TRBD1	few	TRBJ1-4	CASSLPRRGTGGTNEKLFF	TGTGCCAGCAGCTTACCCCGCCGGGGGACAGGGGGAACTAATGAAAAACTGTTTTTT
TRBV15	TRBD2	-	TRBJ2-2	CATSSTSAWLATGELFF	TGTGCCACCAGCAGCACTAGCGCCTGGTTGGCCACCGGGGAGCTGTTTTTT
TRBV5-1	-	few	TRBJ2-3	CASSLAGQGHTDTQYF	TGCGCCAGCAGCTTGGCGGGCCAGGGTCACACAGATACGCAGTATTTT
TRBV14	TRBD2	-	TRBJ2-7	CASSFGGRMALYEQYF	TGTGCCAGCAGCTTCGGGGGGAGGATGGCTTTATACGAGCAGTACTTC
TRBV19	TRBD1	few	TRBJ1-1	CASKVQGAGTEAFF	TGTGCCTCGAAAGTCCAGGGGGCCGGCACTGAAGCTTTCTTT
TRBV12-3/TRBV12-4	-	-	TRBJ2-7	CASRAARDLGEQYF	TGTGCCAGCAGGGCTGCCCGGGACTTGGGAGAGCAGTACTTC
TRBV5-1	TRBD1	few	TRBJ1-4	CASGEPGQRVF	TGCGCCAGCGGTGAACCGGGACAGAGGGTTTTT
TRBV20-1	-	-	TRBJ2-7	CSVSEGTYEQYF	TGCAGTGTCAGCGAGGGGACCTACGAGCAGTACTTC
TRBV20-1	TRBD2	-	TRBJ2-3	CSARTSAPDTQYF	TGCAGTGCGAGGACTAGCGCACCAGATACGCAGTATTTT
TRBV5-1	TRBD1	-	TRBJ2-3	CASSPGQGQDTQYF	TGCGCCAGCAGCCCGGGACAGGGTCAAGATACGCAGTATTTT
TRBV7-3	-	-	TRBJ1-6	CASSFRVRESPLHF	TGTGCCAGCAGCTTCAGGGTACGGGAGTCACCCCTCCACTTT
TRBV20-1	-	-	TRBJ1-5	CSAIGGLGWRANQPQHF	TGCAGTGCTATCGGGGGGCTCGGATGGAGGGCCAATCAGCCCCAGCATTTT
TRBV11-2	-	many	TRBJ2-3	CASSFNWDKADTQYF	TGTGCCAGCAGCTTTAACTGGGATAAAGCAGATACGCAGTATTTT
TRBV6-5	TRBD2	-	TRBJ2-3	CASSYSGTSGGHTQYF	TGTGCCAGCAGTTACTCTGGGACTAGCGGGGGGCATACGCAGTATTTT